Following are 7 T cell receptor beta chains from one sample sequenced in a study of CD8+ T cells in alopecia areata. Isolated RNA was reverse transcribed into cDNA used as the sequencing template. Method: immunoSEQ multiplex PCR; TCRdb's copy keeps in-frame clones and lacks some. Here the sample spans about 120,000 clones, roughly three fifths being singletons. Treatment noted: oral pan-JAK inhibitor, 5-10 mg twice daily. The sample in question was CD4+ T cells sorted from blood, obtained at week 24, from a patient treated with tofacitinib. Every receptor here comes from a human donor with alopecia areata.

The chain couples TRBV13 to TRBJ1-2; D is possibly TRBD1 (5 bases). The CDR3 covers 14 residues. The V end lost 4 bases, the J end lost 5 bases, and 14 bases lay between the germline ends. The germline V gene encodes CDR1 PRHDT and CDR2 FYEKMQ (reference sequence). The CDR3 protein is CASSSRVGVYGYTF. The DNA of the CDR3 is TGTGCCAGCAGCTCCAGGGTGGGGGTATATGGCTACACCTTC.

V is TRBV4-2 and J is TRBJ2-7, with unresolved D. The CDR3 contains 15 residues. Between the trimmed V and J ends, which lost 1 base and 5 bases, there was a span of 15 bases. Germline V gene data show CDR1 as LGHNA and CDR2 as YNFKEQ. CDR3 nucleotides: TGTGCCAGCAGCCAAGGTCACGCAGGCGAGAACGAGCAGTACTTC. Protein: CASSQGHAGENEQYF.

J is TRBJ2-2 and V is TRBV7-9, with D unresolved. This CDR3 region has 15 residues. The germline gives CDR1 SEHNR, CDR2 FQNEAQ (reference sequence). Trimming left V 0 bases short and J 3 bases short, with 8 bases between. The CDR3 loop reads CASSLAWPDTGELFF. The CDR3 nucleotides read TGTGCCAGCAGCTTAGCGTGGCCAGACACCGGGGAGCTGTTTTTT.

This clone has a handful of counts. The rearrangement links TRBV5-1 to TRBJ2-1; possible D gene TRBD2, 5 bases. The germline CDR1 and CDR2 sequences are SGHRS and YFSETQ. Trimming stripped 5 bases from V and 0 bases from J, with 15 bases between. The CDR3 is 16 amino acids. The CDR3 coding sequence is TGCGCCAGCAGTTTGACCCCGGGGAGCTCCTACAATGAGCAGTTCTTC. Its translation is CASSLTPGSSYNEQFF.

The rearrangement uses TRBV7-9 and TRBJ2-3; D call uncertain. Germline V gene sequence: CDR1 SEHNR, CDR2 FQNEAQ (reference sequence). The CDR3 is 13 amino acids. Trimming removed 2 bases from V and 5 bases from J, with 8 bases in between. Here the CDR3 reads CASSLMSVDTQYF. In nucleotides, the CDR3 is TGTGCCAGCAGCTTAATGTCTGTAGATACGCAGTATTTT. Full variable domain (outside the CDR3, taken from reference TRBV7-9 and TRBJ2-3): DTGVSQNPRHKITKRGQNVTFRCDPISEHNRLYWYRQTLGQGPEFLTYFQNEAQLEKSRLLSDRFSAERPKGSFSTLEIQRTEQGDSAMYLCASSLMSVDTQYFGPGTRLTVL.

The CDR3 DNA follows: TGTGCCTGGAGTGGAGACTCACAGGGGCGGGCTAATGAAAAACTGTTTTTT. Residues: CAWSGDSQGRANEKLFF. The chain recombines TRBV30 with TRBJ1-4; 7 positions agree with TRBD1. This CDR3 is 17 amino acids long. Looked up from germline, CDR1 is GTSNPN and CDR2 is SVGIG (reference sequence). V was clipped by 1 base and J by 3 bases; unmatched bases: 11.

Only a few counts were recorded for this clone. The CDR3 sequence: CASTSTYGYTF. CDR3 DNA sequence: TGTGCCAGCACCTCAACCTATGGCTACACCTTC. V usage is TRBV28 and J usage is TRBJ1-2; D not resolved. V lost 7 bases to trimming and J lost 4 bases, with 7 bases between them. CDR1 is MDHEN and CDR2 is SYDVKM in the germline V gene. CDR3 size: 11 residues.